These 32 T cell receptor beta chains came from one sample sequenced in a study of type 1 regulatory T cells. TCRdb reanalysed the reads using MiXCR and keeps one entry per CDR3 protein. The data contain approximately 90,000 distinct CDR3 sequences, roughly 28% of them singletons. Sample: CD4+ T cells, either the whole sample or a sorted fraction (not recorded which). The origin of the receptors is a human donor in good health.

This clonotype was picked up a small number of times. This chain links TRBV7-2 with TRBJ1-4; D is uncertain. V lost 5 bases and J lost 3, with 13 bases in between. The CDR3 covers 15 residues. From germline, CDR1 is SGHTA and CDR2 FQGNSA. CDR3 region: CASSPAGVANEKLFF. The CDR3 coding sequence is TGTGCCAGCAGCCCTGCCGGAGTGGCTAATGAAAAACTGTTTTTT.

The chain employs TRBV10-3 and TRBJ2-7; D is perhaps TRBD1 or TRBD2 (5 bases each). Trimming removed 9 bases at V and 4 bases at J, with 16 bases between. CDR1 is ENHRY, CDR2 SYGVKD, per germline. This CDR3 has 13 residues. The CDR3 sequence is CAIARGDGYEQYF. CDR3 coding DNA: TGTGCCATAGCGAGGGGAGACGGGTACGAGCAGTACTTC.

The CDR3 spells CASSSDRVPYNEQFF. In DNA form, the CDR3 reads TGTGCCAGCAGCTCGGACAGGGTCCCCTACAATGAGCAGTTCTTC. The chain links TRBV7-8 to TRBJ2-1; the match to TRBD1 covers 8 bases. Germline V lookup: CDR1 SGHVS, CDR2 FQNEAQ. The CDR3 has 15 residues. With V trimmed by 4 bases and J by 2 bases, 4 bases remained unmatched.

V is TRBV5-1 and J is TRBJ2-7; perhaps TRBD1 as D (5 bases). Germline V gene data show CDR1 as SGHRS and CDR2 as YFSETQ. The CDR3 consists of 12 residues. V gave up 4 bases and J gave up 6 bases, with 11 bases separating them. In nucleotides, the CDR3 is TGCGCCAGCAGCCCTCAAGGGGCCGAGCAGTACTTC. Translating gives CASSPQGAEQYF.

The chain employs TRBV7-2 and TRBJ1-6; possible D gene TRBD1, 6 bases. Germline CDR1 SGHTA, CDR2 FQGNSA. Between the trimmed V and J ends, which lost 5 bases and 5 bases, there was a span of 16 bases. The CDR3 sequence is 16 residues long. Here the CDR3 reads CASSPVGAVNNSPLHF. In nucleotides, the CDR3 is TGTGCCAGCAGCCCAGTGGGGGCAGTTAATAATTCACCCCTCCACTTT.

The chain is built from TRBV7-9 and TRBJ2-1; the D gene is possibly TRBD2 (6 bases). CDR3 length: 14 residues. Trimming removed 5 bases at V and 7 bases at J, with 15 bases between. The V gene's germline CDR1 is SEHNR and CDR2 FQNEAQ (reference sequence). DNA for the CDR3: TGTGCCAGCAGCCGACTTAACGGGAGTAATGAGCAGTTCTTC. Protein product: CASSRLNGSNEQFF. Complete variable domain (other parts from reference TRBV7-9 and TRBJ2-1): DTGVSQNPRHKITKRGQNVTFRCDPISEHNRLYWYRQTLGQGPEFLTYFQNEAQLEKSRLLSDRFSAERPKGSFSTLEIQRTEQGDSAMYLCASSRLNGSNEQFFGPGTRLTVL.

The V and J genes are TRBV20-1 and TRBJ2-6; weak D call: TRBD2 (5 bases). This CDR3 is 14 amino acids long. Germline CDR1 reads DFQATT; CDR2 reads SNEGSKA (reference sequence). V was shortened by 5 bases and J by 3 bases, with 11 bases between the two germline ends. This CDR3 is CSAAGGFGANVLTF. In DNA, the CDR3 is TGCAGTGCTGCAGGAGGTTTTGGGGCCAACGTCCTGACTTTC.

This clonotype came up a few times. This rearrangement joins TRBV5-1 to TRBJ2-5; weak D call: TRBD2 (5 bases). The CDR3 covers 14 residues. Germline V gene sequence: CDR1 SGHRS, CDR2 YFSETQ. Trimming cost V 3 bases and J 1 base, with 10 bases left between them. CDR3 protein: CASSYASLQETQYF. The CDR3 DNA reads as TGCGCCAGCAGCTATGCTAGCCTCCAAGAGACCCAGTACTTC.

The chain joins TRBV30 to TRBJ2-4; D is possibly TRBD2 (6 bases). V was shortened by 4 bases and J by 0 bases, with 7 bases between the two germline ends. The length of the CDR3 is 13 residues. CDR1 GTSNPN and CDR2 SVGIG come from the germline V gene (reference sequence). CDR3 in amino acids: CAWMGLAKNIQYF. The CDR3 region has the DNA TGTGCCTGGATGGGACTAGCCAAAAACATTCAGTACTTC.

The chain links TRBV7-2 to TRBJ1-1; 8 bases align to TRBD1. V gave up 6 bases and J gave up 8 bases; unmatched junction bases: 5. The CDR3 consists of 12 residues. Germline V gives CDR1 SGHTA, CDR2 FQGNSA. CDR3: CASSFTGGEAFF. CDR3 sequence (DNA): TGTGCCAGCAGTTTCACAGGGGGAGAAGCTTTCTTT.

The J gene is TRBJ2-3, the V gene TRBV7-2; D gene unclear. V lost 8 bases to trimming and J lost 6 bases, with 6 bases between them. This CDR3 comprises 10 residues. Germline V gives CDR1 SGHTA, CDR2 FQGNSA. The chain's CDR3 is CASGGDTQYF. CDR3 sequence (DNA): TGTGCCAGCGGTGGGGATACGCAGTATTTT.

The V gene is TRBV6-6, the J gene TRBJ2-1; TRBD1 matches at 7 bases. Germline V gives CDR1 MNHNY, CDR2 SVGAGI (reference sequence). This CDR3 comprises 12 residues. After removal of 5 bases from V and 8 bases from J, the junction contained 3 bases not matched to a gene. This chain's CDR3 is CASSLTGDEQFF. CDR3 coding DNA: TGTGCCAGCAGTCTAACAGGGGATGAGCAGTTCTTC.

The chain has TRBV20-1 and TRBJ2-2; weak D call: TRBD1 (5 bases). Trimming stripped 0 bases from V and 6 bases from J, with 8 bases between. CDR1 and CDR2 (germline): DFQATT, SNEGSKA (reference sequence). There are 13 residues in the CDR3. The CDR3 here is CSARDPGSGELFF. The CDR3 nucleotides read TGCAGTGCTAGAGATCCAGGGTCCGGGGAGCTGTTTTTT.

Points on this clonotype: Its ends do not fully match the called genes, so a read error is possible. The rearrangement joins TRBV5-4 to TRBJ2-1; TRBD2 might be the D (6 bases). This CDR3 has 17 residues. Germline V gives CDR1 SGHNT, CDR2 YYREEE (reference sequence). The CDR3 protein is CASSLEPSGLSYNKQFF. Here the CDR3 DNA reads TGTGCCAGCAGCTTGGAACCCAGCGGGCTTTCCTACAATAAGCAGTTCTTC.

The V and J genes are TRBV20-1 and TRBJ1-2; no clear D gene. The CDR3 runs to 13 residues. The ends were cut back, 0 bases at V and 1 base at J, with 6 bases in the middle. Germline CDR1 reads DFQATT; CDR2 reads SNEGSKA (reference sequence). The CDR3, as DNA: TGCAGTGCTAGAGATTCGGTTAACTATGGCTACACCTTC. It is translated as CSARDSVNYGYTF.

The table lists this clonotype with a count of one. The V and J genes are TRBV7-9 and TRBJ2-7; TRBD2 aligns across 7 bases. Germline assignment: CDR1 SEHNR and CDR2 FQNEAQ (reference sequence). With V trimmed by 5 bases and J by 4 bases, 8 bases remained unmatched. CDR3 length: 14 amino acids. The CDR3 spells CASSTNLAVYEQYF. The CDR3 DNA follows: TGTGCCAGCAGCACCAATCTAGCGGTATACGAGCAGTACTTC. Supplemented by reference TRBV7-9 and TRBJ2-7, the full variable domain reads DTGVSQNPRHKITKRGQNVTFRCDPISEHNRLYWYRQTLGQGPEFLTYFQNEAQLEKSRLLSDRFSAERPKGSFSTLEIQRTEQGDSAMYLCASSTNLAVYEQYFGPGTRLTVT.

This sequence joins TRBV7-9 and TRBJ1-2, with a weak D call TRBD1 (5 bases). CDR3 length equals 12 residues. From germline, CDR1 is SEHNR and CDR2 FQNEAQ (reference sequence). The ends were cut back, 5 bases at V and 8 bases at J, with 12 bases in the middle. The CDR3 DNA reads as TGTGCCAGCAGCCCGGGGCAGCGGGGCTACACCTTC. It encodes CASSPGQRGYTF.

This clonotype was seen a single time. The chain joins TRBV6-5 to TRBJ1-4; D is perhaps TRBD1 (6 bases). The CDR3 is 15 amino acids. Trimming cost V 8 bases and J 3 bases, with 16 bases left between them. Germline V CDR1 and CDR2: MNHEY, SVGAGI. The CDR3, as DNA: TGTGCCAGCGGAAAATCGACAGGCCCTAATGAAAAACTGTTTTTT. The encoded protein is CASGKSTGPNEKLFF.

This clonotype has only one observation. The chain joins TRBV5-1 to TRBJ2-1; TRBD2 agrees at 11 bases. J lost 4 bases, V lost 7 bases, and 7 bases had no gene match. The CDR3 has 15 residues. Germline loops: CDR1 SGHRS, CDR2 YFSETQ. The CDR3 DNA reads TGCGCCAGCGGACCGGGACTAGCGGATTACAATGAGCAGTTCTTC. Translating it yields CASGPGLADYNEQFF.

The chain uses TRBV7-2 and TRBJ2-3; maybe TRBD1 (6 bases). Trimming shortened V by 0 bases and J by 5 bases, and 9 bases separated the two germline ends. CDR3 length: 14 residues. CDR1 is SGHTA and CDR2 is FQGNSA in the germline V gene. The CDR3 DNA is TGTGCCAGCAGCTTAGCGGGGGCTTTAGATACGCAGTATTTT. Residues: CASSLAGALDTQYF.

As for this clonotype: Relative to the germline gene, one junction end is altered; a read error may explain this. The chain's CDR3 is CSARFSGTSAFHEPYF. The DNA for the CDR3 is TGCAGTGCTAGATTCTCCGGGACTAGCGCCTTCCACGAGCCGTACTTC. The rearrangement joins TRBV20-1 to TRBJ2-7; the match to TRBD2 covers 10 bases. Germline values: CDR1 DFQATT, CDR2 SNEGSKA (reference sequence). The CDR3 length is 16 residues.

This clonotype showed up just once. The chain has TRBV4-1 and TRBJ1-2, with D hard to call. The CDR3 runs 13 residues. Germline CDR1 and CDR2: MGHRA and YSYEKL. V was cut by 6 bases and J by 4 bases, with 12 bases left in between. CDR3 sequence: CASRPTAGYGYTF. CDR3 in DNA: TGCGCCAGCAGGCCGACCGCTGGCTATGGCTACACCTTC.

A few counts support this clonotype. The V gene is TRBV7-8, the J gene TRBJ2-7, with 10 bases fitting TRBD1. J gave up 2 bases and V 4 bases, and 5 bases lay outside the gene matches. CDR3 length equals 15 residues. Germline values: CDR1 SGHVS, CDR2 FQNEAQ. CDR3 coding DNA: TGTGCCAGCAGCTCCAGACAGGGGGCTACCTACGAGCAGTACTTC. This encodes CASSSRQGATYEQYF.

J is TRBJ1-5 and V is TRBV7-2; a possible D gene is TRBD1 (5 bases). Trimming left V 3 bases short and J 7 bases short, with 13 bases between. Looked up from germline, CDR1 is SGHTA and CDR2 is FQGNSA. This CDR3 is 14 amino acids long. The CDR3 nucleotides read TGTGCCAGCAGCTTCGGGACGATGGGGCAGCCCCAGCATTTT. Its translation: CASSFGTMGQPQHF.

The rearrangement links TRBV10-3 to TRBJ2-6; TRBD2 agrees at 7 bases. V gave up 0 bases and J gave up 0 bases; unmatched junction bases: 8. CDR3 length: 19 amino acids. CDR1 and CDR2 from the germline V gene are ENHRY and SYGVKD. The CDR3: CAISESPPGGFSGANVLTF. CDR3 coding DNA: TGTGCCATCAGTGAGTCGCCCCCGGGGGGTTTCTCTGGGGCCAACGTCCTGACTTTC.

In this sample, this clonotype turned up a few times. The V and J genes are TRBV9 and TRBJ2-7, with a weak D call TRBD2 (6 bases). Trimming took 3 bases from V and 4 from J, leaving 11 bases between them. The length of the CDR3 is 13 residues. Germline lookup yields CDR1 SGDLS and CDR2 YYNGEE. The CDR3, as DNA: TGTGCCAGCAGCGCTTACGGAGGGTACGAGCAGTACTTC. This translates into CASSAYGGYEQYF.

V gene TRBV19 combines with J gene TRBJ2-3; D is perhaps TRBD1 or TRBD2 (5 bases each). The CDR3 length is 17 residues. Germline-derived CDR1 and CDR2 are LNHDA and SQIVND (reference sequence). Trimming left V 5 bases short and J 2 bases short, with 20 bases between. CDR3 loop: CASSPFGTKYSTDTQYF. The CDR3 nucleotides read TGTGCCAGTAGTCCGTTCGGGACCAAATATTCCACAGATACGCAGTATTTT.

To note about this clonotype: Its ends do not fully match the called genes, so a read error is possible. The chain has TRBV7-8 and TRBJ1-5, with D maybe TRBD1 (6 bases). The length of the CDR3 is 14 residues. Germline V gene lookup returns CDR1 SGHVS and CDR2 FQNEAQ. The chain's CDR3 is CASSPRGLNQPQRF. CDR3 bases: TGTGCCAGCAGCCCCCGGGGGCTAAATCAGCCCCAGCGTTTT.

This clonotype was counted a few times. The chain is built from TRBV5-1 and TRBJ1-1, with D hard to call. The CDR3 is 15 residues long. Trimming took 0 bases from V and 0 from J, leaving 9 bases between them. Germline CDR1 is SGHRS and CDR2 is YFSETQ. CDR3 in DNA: TGCGCCAGCAGCTTGGGGGAGAGGTTGAACACTGAAGCTTTCTTT. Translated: CASSLGERLNTEAFF.

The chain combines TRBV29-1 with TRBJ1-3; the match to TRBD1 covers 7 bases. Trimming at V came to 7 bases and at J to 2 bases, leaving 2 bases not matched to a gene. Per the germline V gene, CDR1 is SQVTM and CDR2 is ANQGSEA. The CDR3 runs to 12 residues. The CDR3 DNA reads TGCAGCGCCGGGACAGCTGGAAACACCATATATTTT. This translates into CSAGTAGNTIYF.

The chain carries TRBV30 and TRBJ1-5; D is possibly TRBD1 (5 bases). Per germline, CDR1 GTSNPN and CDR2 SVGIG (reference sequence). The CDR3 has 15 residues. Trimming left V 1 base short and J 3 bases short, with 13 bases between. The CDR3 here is CAWSEEGYFNQPQHF. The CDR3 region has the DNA TGTGCCTGGAGTGAGGAGGGGTACTTCAATCAGCCCCAGCATTTT.

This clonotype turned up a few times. The CDR3, as DNA: TGCAGTGCTAGAGCCCCTCCGACAACAATACGGGGAATTGGGGGATTCGAGACTGAAGCTTTCTTT. The encoded protein is CSARAPPTTIRGIGGFETEAFF. The chain couples TRBV20-1 to TRBJ1-1; D may be TRBD1 (5 bases). Germline lookup yields CDR1 DFQATT and CDR2 SNEGSKA (reference sequence). The V end lost 1 base, the J end lost 5 bases, and 38 bases lay between the germline ends. This CDR3 is 22 amino acids long.